A selection of T cell receptor beta chains follows, all from one sample in a study of blood T cells in healthy people across ages. In TCRdb, the 5' RACE reads were re-called with MiXCR into one record per CDR3 protein. The sample yields some 1.4 million distinct CDR3 sequences, approximately 40% seen once. The sample taken for sequencing was blood. All receptors come from a woman aged 18-29 years in good health. CDR3s include the opening cysteine and the closing phenylalanine or tryptophan. A D gene is named only where the DNA matches it firmly. Rows may omit the clone size; those that give it use once, few, many or a size class.

size | J | D | V | CDR3 | DNA
few | TRBJ2-5 | TRBD2 | TRBV4-1 | CASSQLLLAGETQYF | TGCGCCAGCAGCCAGCTGCTCCTAGCGGGAGAGACCCAGTACTTC
- | TRBJ2-1 | TRBD2 | TRBV24-1 | CATSEQGTSGSNEQFF | TGTGCCACCAGTGAACAAGGGACTAGCGGGAGCAATGAGCAGTTCTTC
- | TRBJ1-6 | - | TRBV28 | CASILQGVNSPLHF | TGTGCCAGCATTCTCCAGGGAGTGAATTCACCCCTCCACTTT
- | TRBJ2-5 | TRBD2 | TRBV4-1 | CASSPGLAGLGETQYF | TGCGCCAGCAGCCCGGGACTAGCGGGCCTGGGGGAGACCCAGTACTTC
once | TRBJ2-7 | TRBD2 | TRBV4-2 | CASSQDFSSGGNNEQYF | TGTGCCAGCAGCCAAGATTTTTCTAGCGGGGGGAACAATGAGCAGTACTTC
few | TRBJ2-7 | - | TRBV5-1 | CASSTGASGSYEQYF | TGCGCCAGCAGCACCGGGGCCTCGGGCTCCTACGAGCAGTACTTC
few | TRBJ1-2 | TRBD1 | TRBV6-5 | CASSYSNPGQGKDYTF | TGTGCCAGCAGTTACTCGAACCCGGGACAGGGGAAGGACTACACCTTC
- | TRBJ2-1 | - | TRBV9 | CASSVASARSGLLNNEQFF | TGTGCCAGCAGCGTAGCTTCAGCACGGTCCGGCCTCCTAAACAATGAGCAGTTCTTC
few | TRBJ2-1 | - | TRBV6-5 | CASRPPIYNEQFF | TGTGCCAGCAGACCCCCGATCTACAATGAGCAGTTCTTC
- | TRBJ1-2 | - | TRBV28 | CASSLWGGAKDGYTF | TGTGCCAGCAGTTTATGGGGGGGGGCCAAGGATGGCTACACCTTC
- | TRBJ2-6 | TRBD1 | TRBV10-3 | CAIRAGTGFGANVLTF | TGTGCCATCAGGGCCGGGACAGGGTTCGGGGCCAACGTCCTGACTTTC
few | TRBJ2-1 | - | TRBV11-2 | CASSSPLKANEQFF | TGTGCCAGCAGCTCCCCCCTCAAAGCCAATGAGCAGTTCTTC
few | TRBJ1-2 | TRBD1 | TRBV29-1 | CSVDPDREGNGYTF | TGCAGCGTTGACCCAGACAGGGAGGGGAATGGCTACACCTTC
once | TRBJ1-5 | - | TRBV12-3/TRBV12-4 | CASSFEGYSNQPQHF | TGTGCCAGCAGTTTTGAGGGGTATAGCAATCAGCCCCAGCATTTT
few | TRBJ2-7 | - | TRBV7-9 | CASSLAGVSEQYF | TGTGCCAGCAGCTTAGCTGGGGTATCCGAGCAGTACTTC
- | TRBJ2-3 | TRBD1 | TRBV24-1 | CATSQGQTFTDTQYF | TGTGCCACCTCCCAGGGACAGACCTTCACAGATACGCAGTATTTT
few | TRBJ2-3 | - | TRBV11-2 | CASSGGAGSTDTQYF | TGTGCCAGCTCCGGCGGGGCGGGAAGCACAGATACGCAGTATTTT
- | TRBJ2-7 | - | TRBV6-1 | CASSVGGARYEQYF | TGTGCCAGCAGTGTCGGGGGCGCAAGGTACGAGCAGTACTTC
- | TRBJ2-5 | - | TRBV4-1 | CANSQGTLETQYF | TGCGCCAACAGCCAAGGGACGTTGGAGACCCAGTACTTC
- | TRBJ1-2 | - | TRBV6-5 | CANSYGSHGGYTF | TGTGCCAACAGTTACGGTAGCCACGGGGGCTACACCTTC
- | TRBJ2-7 | TRBD2 | TRBV4-1 | CASSPEGLPPSYEQYF | TGCGCCAGCAGCCCGGAGGGACTACCCCCATCCTACGAGCAGTACTTC
- | TRBJ2-3 | TRBD2 | TRBV27 | CASSPRTRDADTQYF | TGTGCCAGCAGTCCCCGGACTAGAGATGCAGATACGCAGTATTTT
- | TRBJ2-5 | - | TRBV7-9 | CASSPPQEVETQYF | TGTGCCAGCAGCCCACCCCAGGAAGTGGAGACCCAGTACTTC
- | TRBJ1-5 | - | TRBV29-1 | CSVEGEPQHF | TGCAGCGTTGAGGGAGAGCCCCAGCATTTT
- | TRBJ2-3 | TRBD2 | TRBV3-1 | CASSQVGSGGSTDTQYF | TGTGCCAGCAGCCAAGTTGGTAGCGGGGGTAGCACAGATACGCAGTATTTT
few | TRBJ1-1 | - | TRBV29-1 | CSVEARQVSHSEAFF | TGCAGCGTTGAAGCCCGCCAGGTATCCCACTCTGAAGCTTTCTTT
few | TRBJ2-5 | TRBD1 | TRBV20-1 | CTTQGGETQYF | TGCACGACACAGGGGGGAGAGACCCAGTACTTC
- | TRBJ2-3 | - | TRBV20-1 | CSAPPSIGTHGTDTQYF | TGCAGTGCTCCCCCTAGTATCGGGACCCATGGCACAGATACGCAGTATTTT
few | TRBJ2-5 | - | TRBV24-1 | CATSDPALGARETQYF | TGTGCCACCAGTGATCCAGCCTTAGGGGCTCGGGAGACCCAGTACTTC
- | TRBJ2-7 | - | TRBV28 | CASSFGTDAGNEQYF | TGTGCCAGCAGTTTTGGGACCGACGCGGGCAATGAGCAGTACTTC
few | TRBJ2-7 | - | TRBV6-2/TRBV6-3 | CASSYSTTGTDLYEQYF | TGTGCCAGCAGTTACTCGACGACGGGAACGGATTTATACGAGCAGTACTTC
- | TRBJ2-5 | TRBD2 | TRBV13 | CASSSKAGVNEQYF | TGTGCCAGCAGCTCAAAAGCGGGAGTGAATGAGCAGTACTTC
- | TRBJ1-4 | - | TRBV6-4 | CASPIMGKPNEKLFF | TGTGCCAGCCCCATTATGGGAAAACCTAATGAAAAACTGTTTTTT
few | TRBJ2-7 | - | TRBV15 | CATSRSYPGNSVYEQYF | TGTGCCACCAGCAGATCATACCCAGGTAATTCGGTCTACGAGCAGTACTTC
- | TRBJ2-1 | TRBD2 | TRBV24-1 | CATSDPPGSGGANEQFF | TGTGCCACCAGTGATCCGCCGGGTAGCGGGGGGGCCAATGAGCAGTTCTTC
- | TRBJ2-7 | - | TRBV10-2 | CASRTLSGYEQYF | TGCGCCAGCAGGACCCTCTCGGGGTACGAGCAGTACTTC
- | TRBJ1-5 | - | TRBV9 | CASSVAGVNQPQHF | TGTGCCAGCAGCGTAGCAGGGGTAAATCAGCCCCAGCATTTT
- | TRBJ2-7 | TRBD2 | TRBV4-1 | CASSPKGLAGASSSYEQYF | TGCGCCAGCAGCCCGAAAGGCCTAGCGGGAGCCTCGAGCTCCTACGAGCAGTACTTC
few | TRBJ2-1 | TRBD2 | TRBV20-1 | CSARGSGSGYNEQFF | TGCAGTGCTAGAGGTAGCGGGAGCGGATACAATGAGCAGTTCTTC
- | TRBJ2-1 | TRBD2 | TRBV6-1 | CASPASGPSSYNEQFF | TGTGCCAGCCCGGCTAGCGGGCCTAGCTCCTACAATGAGCAGTTCTTC